The present T cell receptor beta chain was sequenced within a study of T cell responses to AZD1222 COVID-19 vaccine. General observations from the study: Clonal diversity was possibly underestimated, and white British individuals and females predominated among donors.

With regard to this clone: Its specificity is unknown. An end of the junction does not agree with germline; a read error may underlie this.

The assay was immunoSEQ multiplex PCR, and TCRdb's table has in-frame clones only and misses some. Of about 120,000 clones in the sample, around 90% were seen once. The CDR3 has 13 residues. Germline CDR1 reads MGHRA; CDR2 reads YSYEKL. This sequence joins TRBV4-1 and TRBJ1-2; maybe TRBD1 (5 bases). The sequence came from an adult in good health. This material consisted of peripheral blood, taken on day 0 of AZD1222 vaccination. DNA for the CDR3: TGCGCCAGCAGCCCGGGGGGTGACTATGACTACACCTTC. It encodes CASSPGGDYDYTF.